Shown below are 22 T cell receptor beta chains from a single sample sequenced in a study of CD8+ T cells in alopecia areata (dated 2018 in TCRdb). The library was generated by the immunoSEQ multiplex PCR assay. To provide template for TCR sequencing, every sample had RNA extracted and reverse transcribed into cDNA. Imported from immuneACCESS, the table was reduced by TCRdb to in-frame sequences with V and J called. These copies leave out some clones; in studies compared against another copy, an unresolved V gene accounts for under half, and the cause of the remainder is not known. The sample table contains some 31,000 clones; only one count was recorded for 65% to 80% of them. Clones ranked in the top ten supply about a fifth of the sample. The sequenced sample consisted of NKG2D-low CD8+ T cells sorted from blood. The cell subset or site label on this specimen signifies: sorted CD8+ NKG2D-low blood T cells. The receptors were sampled from a human donor with alopecia areata.

The chain joins TRBV29-1 to TRBJ1-2; no reliable D call. This CDR3 spans 13 amino acids. Per the germline V gene, CDR1 is SQVTM and CDR2 is ANQGSEA. Deletions cut 1 base from V and 2 bases from J, with 8 bases between. Here the CDR3 DNA reads TGCAGCGTTGAAGGGGCGGGCAACTATGGCTACACCTTC. Translated, it gives CSVEGAGNYGYTF.

The V call is TRBV4-1, the J call TRBJ1-5; possible D gene TRBD1, 5 bases. V was clipped by 2 bases and J by 1 base, with 6 bases between them. This CDR3 has 14 residues. CDR1 and CDR2 (germline): MGHRA, YSYEKL. CDR3 sequence (DNA): TGCGCCAGCAGCCAATGGGACAGCAATCAGCCCCAGCATTTT. Protein sequence: CASSQWDSNQPQHF.

This chain uses TRBV29-1 with TRBJ2-1; 8 positions agree with TRBD2. V lost 6 bases to trimming and J lost 6 bases; unmatched junction nucleotides: 13. CDR3 size: 15 residues. The germline gives CDR1 SQVTM, CDR2 ANQGSEA. This CDR3 reads CSVELGTRSRNEQFF. The CDR3 coding sequence is TGCAGCGTCGAACTCGGGACTAGGAGTCGCAATGAGCAGTTCTTC.

This rearrangement joins TRBV23-1 to TRBJ2-7; D remains unclear. TRBV23-1 has ORF status, its function being uncertain. The CDR3 consists of 14 residues. Deletions cut 5 bases from V and 0 bases from J, with 11 bases between. CDR3 sequence: CASSLRTVSYEQYF. DNA for the CDR3: TGCGCCAGCAGTTTGCGGACGGTCTCCTACGAGCAGTACTTC.

V usage is TRBV29-1 and J usage is TRBJ2-5, with D possibly matching TRBD1 (6 bases). Deletions cut 4 bases from V and 3 bases from J, with 15 bases between. The germline gives CDR1 SQVTM, CDR2 ANQGSEA. The CDR3 totals 14 residues. The DNA of the CDR3 is TGCAGCGTTGTTCTGGGGGCAGTCGAAGAGACCCAGTACTTC. This gives the protein CSVVLGAVEETQYF.

The chain uses TRBV5-6 and TRBJ2-3; no clear D gene. Trimming took off 0 bases at V and 0 bases at J, with 11 bases between the two ends. The CDR3 spans 16 residues. The V gene's germline CDR1 is SGHDT and CDR2 YYEEEE. The CDR3 is CASSLDVQTSTDTQYF. The CDR3, as DNA: TGTGCCAGCAGCTTGGACGTCCAGACCAGCACAGATACGCAGTATTTT.

CDR3 in amino acids: CASSGGREMNTEAFF. CDR3 DNA: TGTGCCAGCAGTGGGGGACGGGAAATGAACACTGAAGCTTTCTTT. This chain joins TRBV6-1 and TRBJ1-1, with D possibly TRBD1 on 5 matching bases. The CDR3 extends over 15 amino acids. CDR1 and CDR2 from the germline V gene are MNHNS and SASEGT. Trimming removed 4 bases from V and 0 bases from J, with 12 bases in between.

The rearrangement uses TRBV4-2 and TRBJ2-5, with 11 bases lining up with TRBD2. The germline gives CDR1 LGHNA, CDR2 YNFKEQ. The CDR3 totals 17 residues. J gave up 2 bases and V 1 base, and 6 bases lay outside the gene matches. The CDR3 region is CASSQGAASGGQETQYF. CDR3 bases: TGTGCCAGCAGCCAAGGGGCGGCTAGCGGGGGGCAAGAGACCCAGTACTTC.

The chain combines TRBV27 with TRBJ2-5; D may correspond to TRBD1 or TRBD2 (5 bases each). The germline gives CDR1 MNHEY, CDR2 SMNVEV (reference sequence). There are 15 residues in the CDR3. Trimming cost V 4 bases and J 5 bases, with 17 bases left between them. The CDR3: CASSSALRGWETQYF. The CDR3, as DNA: TGTGCCAGCAGTTCCGCTTTGAGGGGATGGGAGACCCAGTACTTC.

The chain links TRBV19 to TRBJ2-7; D is unclear. This CDR3 is built from 13 residues. The germline V gene has CDR1 LNHDA and CDR2 SQIVND (reference sequence). Trimming pared 3 bases from V and 6 bases from J, leaving 12 bases between. The CDR3 loop reads CASSILPFGEQYF. Written as DNA, the CDR3 is TGTGCCAGTAGTATTTTGCCCTTCGGCGAGCAGTACTTC.

For the CDR3, the DNA is TGCGCCAGCAGCCCGGGGACAGGGTCTGAGCATGGCTACACCTTC. Protein product: CASSPGTGSEHGYTF. The chain uses TRBV4-3 and TRBJ1-2; 9 bases line up with TRBD1. From germline, CDR1 is LGHNA and CDR2 YSLEER. The CDR3 length is 15 residues. V gave up 4 bases and J gave up 6 bases; unmatched junction bases: 9.

The chain uses TRBV29-1 and TRBJ2-7, with TRBD2 matching over 9 bases. The CDR3 totals 13 residues. Germline trimming cut 6 bases from V and 0 bases from J; bases unmatched to any gene: 3. Germline V gene sequence: CDR1 SQVTM, CDR2 ANQGSEA. The chain's CDR3 is CSVMTSGSYEQYF. In DNA form, the CDR3 reads TGCAGCGTGATGACTAGCGGCTCCTACGAGCAGTACTTC.

The chain employs TRBV6-5 and TRBJ1-2; D possibly corresponds to TRBD1 (6 bases). This CDR3 has 16 amino acids. V gave up 2 bases and J gave up 5 bases, with 18 bases separating them. Per the germline V gene, CDR1 is MNHEY and CDR2 is SVGAGI. Written as DNA, the CDR3 is TGTGCCAGCAGTTACAGTCTCACGGACAGCGGGTATGGCTACACCTTC. Amino acid sequence: CASSYSLTDSGYGYTF.

The V gene is TRBV27, the J gene TRBJ2-5; 7 nucleotides line up with TRBD2. The CDR3 totals 15 residues. V was pared by 2 bases and J by 5 bases, with 8 bases of the junction left unmatched. Per germline, CDR1 MNHEY and CDR2 SMNVEV (reference sequence). CDR3 coding DNA: TGTGCCAGCAGTTTACGGACTAGTCGGCTTGAGACCCAGTACTTC. It yields the protein CASSLRTSRLETQYF.

The rearrangement joins TRBV2 to TRBJ2-3; unclear D gene. This CDR3 region has 16 residues. Between the trimmed V and J ends, which lost 3 bases and 3 bases, there was a span of 16 bases. Germline CDR1 SNHLY, CDR2 FYNNEI. The chain's CDR3 is CASSDPRETPTDTQYF. In DNA form, the CDR3 reads TGTGCCAGCAGTGACCCACGTGAGACCCCGACAGATACGCAGTATTTT.

The chain employs TRBV30 and TRBJ1-2; 7 bases match TRBD1. Germline CDR1 GTSNPN, CDR2 SVGIG (reference sequence). CDR3 length: 13 amino acids. Losses at the gene ends were 3 bases for V and 8 bases for J; bases not matched to a gene: 9. The DNA of the CDR3 is TGTGCCTGGAGCGTCGGAGGGGGCGCAGGCTACACCTTC. Translation: CAWSVGGGAGYTF. The full variable domain, rest sourced from reference TRBV30 and TRBJ1-2, is SQTIHQWPATLVQPVGSPLSLECTVEGTSNPNLYWYRQAAGRGLQLLFYSVGIGQISSEVPQNLSASRPQDRQFILSSKKLLLSDSGFYLCAWSVGGGAGYTFGSGTRLTVV.

The chain links TRBV4-1 to TRBJ2-7; TRBD1 agrees at 9 bases. The germline CDR1 and CDR2 sequences are MGHRA and YSYEKL. Trimming at V came to 4 bases and at J to 4 bases, leaving 8 bases not matched to a gene. This CDR3 region has 15 residues. The CDR3 reads CASSLSGQGAYEQYF. The CDR3 bases are TGCGCCAGCAGCCTATCGGGACAGGGCGCATACGAGCAGTACTTC.

CDR3 sequence reads: CASSADGAGANVLTF. The CDR3 coding sequence is TGTGCCAGCAGCGCAGACGGGGCTGGGGCCAACGTCCTGACTTTC. The J gene is TRBJ2-6, the V gene TRBV6-6, with a tentative D call TRBD2 (5 bases). The germline CDR1 and CDR2 sequences are MNHNY and SVGAGI (reference sequence). Trimming pared 6 bases from V and 2 bases from J, leaving 11 bases between. The CDR3 has 15 residues.

This chain links TRBV19 with TRBJ1-1, with 7 bases that match TRBD1. CDR3 size: 15 residues. The ends lost 9 bases at V and 0 bases at J; junction bases unmatched: 10. Germline V CDR1 and CDR2: LNHDA, SQIVND (reference sequence). The DNA of the CDR3 is TGTGCCAGCCGGGGGGGGACAGAGATGAACACTGAAGCTTTCTTT. Protein sequence: CASRGGTEMNTEAFF. The whole variable domain, remainder taken from reference TRBV19 and TRBJ1-1, is DGGITQSPKYLFRKEGQNVTLSCEQNLNHDAMYWYRQDPGQGLRLIYYSQIVNDFQKGDIAEGYSVSREKKESFPLTVTSAQKNPTAFYLCASRGGTEMNTEAFFGQGTRLTVV.

This clone is labeled medium-sized. The rearrangement links TRBV6-4 to TRBJ2-2; no clear D. Deletions cut 3 bases from V and 6 bases from J, with 8 bases between. Germline V lookup: CDR1 MRHNA, CDR2 SNTAGT. The CDR3 is 13 residues long. Here the CDR3 reads CASSESTSGELFF. CDR3 sequence (DNA): TGTGCCAGCAGTGAGTCAACGTCCGGGGAGCTGTTTTTT.

This clone is categorized as medium-sized. J is TRBJ1-6 and V is TRBV7-9; the match to TRBD1 covers 8 bases. Germline CDR1 SEHNR, CDR2 FQNEAQ (reference sequence). CDR3 length: 16 residues. V dropped 2 bases and J dropped 10; count of bases not matched to a gene: 10. The CDR3 spells CASSLSAGAGGSPLHF. Written as DNA, the CDR3 is TGTGCCAGCAGCTTAAGCGCGGGGGCAGGGGGCTCACCCCTCCACTTT.

The chain carries TRBV7-6 and TRBJ2-3; no firm D call. V lost 5 bases and J 5 bases, leaving 8 bases between the germline ends. In germline, CDR1 is SGHVS, CDR2 FNYEAQ. The CDR3 totals 12 residues. CDR3 coding DNA: TGTGCCAGCAGCCGAATGAAAGATACGCAGTATTTT. As protein: CASSRMKDTQYF.